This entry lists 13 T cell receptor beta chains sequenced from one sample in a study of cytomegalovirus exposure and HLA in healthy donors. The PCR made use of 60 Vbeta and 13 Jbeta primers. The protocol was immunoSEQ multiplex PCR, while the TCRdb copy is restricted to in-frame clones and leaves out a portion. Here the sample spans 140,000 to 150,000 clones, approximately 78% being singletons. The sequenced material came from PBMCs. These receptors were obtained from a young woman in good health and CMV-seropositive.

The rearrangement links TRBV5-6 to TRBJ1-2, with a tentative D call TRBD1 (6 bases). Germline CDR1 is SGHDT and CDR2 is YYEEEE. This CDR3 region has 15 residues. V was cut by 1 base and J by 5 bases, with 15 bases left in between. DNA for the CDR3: TGTGCCAGCAGCTTGATCCACAGGGTTTTTTATGGCTACACCTTC. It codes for CASSLIHRVFYGYTF.

The CDR3 coding sequence is TGCGCCAGCAGCTTGGAGAGCACCGGGGAGCTGTTTTTT. Amino acids: CASSLESTGELFF. The chain combines TRBV5-1 with TRBJ2-2; D call uncertain. V lost 0 bases and J lost 4, with 4 bases in between. The CDR3 runs 13 residues. Germline V gives CDR1 SGHRS, CDR2 YFSETQ.

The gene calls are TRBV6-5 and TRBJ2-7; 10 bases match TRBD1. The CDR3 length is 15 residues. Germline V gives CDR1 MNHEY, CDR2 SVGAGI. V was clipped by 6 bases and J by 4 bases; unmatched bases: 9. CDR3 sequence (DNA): TGTGCCAGCAGCTCCGCCGGGACAGGGGTTTACGAGCAGTACTTC. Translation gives CASSSAGTGVYEQYF.

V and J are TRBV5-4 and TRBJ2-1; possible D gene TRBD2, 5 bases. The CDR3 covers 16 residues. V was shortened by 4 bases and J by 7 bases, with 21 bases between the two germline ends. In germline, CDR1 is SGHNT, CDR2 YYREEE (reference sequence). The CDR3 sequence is CASSMKEGAGLNEQFF. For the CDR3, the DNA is TGTGCCAGCAGCATGAAAGAGGGAGCTGGCCTGAATGAGCAGTTCTTC.

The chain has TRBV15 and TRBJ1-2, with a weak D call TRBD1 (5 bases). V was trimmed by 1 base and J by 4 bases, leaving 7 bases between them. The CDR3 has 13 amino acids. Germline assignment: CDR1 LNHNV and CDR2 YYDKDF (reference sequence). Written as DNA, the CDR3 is TGTGCCACCAGCAGAGGGGGCCTCTATGGCTACACCTTC. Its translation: CATSRGGLYGYTF.

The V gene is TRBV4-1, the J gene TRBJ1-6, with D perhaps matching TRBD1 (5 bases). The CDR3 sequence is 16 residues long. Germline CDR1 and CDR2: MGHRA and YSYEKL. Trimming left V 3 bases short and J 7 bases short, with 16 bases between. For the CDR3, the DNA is TGCGCCAGCAGCCATACCCAGGGTCAAGGGAATTCACCCCTCCACTTT. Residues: CASSHTQGQGNSPLHF.

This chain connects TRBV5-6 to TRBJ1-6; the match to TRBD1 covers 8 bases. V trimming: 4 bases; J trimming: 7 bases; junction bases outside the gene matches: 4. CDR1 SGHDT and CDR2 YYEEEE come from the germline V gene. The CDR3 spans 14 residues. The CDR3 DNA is TGTGCCAGCAGCGCGGACAGGGCAAATTCACCCCTCCACTTT. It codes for CASSADRANSPLHF. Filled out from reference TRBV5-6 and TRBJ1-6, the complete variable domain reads DAGVTQSPTHLIKTRGQQVTLRCSPKSGHDTVSWYQQALGQGPQFIFQYYEEEERQRGNFPDRFSGHQFPNYSSELNVNALLLGDSALYLCASSADRANSPLHFGNGTRLTVT.

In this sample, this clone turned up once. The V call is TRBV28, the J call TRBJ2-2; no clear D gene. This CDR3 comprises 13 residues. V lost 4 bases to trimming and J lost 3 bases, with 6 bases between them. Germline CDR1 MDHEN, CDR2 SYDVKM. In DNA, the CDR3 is TGTGCCAGCAGTTCCTCCTACACCGGGGAGCTGTTTTTT. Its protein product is CASSSSYTGELFF.

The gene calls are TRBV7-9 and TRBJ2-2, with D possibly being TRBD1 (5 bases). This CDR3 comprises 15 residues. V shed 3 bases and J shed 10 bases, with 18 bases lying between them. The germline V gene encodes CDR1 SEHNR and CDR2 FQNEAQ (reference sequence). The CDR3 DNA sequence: TGTGCCAGCAGCTTCCGACAGTCTCCCAGGGAGGAGCTGTTTTTT. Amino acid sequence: CASSFRQSPREELFF.

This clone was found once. CDR3 loop: CASSAGQANYGYTF. The CDR3 DNA follows: TGTGCCAGTAGTGCCGGACAGGCTAACTATGGCTACACCTTC. The chain is built from TRBV19 and TRBJ1-2, with 7 bases that match TRBD1. From germline, CDR1 is LNHDA and CDR2 SQIVND (reference sequence). V lost 5 bases and J lost 0; bases outside the gene matches: 3. The CDR3 spans 14 residues. Complete variable domain (other parts from reference TRBV19 and TRBJ1-2): DGGITQSPKYLFRKEGQNVTLSCEQNLNHDAMYWYRQDPGQGLRLIYYSQIVNDFQKGDIAEGYSVSREKKESFPLTVTSAQKNPTAFYLCASSAGQANYGYTFGSGTRLTVV.

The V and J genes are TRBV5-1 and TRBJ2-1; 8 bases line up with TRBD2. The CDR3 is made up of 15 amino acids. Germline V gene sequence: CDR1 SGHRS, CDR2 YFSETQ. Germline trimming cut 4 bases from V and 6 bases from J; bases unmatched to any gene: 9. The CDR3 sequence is CASSLSGGAGNEQFF. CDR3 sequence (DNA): TGCGCCAGCAGCCTGTCCGGGGGGGCGGGCAATGAGCAGTTCTTC.

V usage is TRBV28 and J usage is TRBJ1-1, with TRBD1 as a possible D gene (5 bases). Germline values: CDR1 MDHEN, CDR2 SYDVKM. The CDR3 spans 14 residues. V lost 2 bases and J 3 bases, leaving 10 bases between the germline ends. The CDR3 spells CASSLQGTDTEAFF. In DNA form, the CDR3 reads TGTGCCAGCAGTTTACAGGGCACCGACACTGAAGCTTTCTTT.

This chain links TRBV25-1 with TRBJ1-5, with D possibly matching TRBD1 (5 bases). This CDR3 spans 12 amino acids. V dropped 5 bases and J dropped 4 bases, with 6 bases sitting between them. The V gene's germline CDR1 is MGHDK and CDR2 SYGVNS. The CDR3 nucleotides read TGTGCCAGCAGTCGGGGGAATCAGCCCCAGCATTTT. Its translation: CASSRGNQPQHF.